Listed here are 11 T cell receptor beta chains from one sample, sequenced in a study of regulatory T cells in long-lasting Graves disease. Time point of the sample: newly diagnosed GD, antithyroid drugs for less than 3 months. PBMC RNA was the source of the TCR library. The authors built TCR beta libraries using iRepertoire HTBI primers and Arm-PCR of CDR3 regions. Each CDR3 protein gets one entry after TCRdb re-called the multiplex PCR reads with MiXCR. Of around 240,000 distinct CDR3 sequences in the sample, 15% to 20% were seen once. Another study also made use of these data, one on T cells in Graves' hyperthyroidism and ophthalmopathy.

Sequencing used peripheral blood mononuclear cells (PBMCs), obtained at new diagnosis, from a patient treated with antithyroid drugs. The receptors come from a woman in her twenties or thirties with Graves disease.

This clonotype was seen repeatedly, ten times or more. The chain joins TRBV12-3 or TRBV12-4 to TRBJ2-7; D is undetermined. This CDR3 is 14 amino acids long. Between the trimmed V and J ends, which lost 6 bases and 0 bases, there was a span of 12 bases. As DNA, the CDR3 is TGTGCCAGCAGAGTAAGGAGTAACTCCTACGAGCAGTACTTC. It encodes CASRVRSNSYEQYF.

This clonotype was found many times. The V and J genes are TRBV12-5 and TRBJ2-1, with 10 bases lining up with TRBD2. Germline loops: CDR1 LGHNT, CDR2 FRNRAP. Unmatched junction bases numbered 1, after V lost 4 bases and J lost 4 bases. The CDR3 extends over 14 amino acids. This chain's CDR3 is CASGSSGGYNEQFF. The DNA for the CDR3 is TGTGCTAGTGGTTCTAGCGGGGGATACAATGAGCAGTTCTTC. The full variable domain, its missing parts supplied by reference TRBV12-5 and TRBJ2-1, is DARVTQTPRHKVTEMGQEVTMRCQPILGHNTVFWYRQTMMQGLELLAYFRNRAPLDDSGMPKDRFSAEMPDATLATLKIQPSEPRDSAVYFCASGSSGGYNEQFFGPGTRLTVL.

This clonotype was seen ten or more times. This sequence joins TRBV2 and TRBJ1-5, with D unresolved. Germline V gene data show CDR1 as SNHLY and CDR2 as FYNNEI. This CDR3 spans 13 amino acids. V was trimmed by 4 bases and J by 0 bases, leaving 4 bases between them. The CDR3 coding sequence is TGTGCCAGCAGTGCAGATAGCAATCAGCCCCAGCATTTT. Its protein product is CASSADSNQPQHF.

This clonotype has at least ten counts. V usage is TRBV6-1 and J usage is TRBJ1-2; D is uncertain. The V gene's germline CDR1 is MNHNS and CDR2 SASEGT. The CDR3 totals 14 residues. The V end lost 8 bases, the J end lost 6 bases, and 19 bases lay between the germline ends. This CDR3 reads CASREPSGANGYTF. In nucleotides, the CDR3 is TGTGCCAGCCGGGAACCCTCGGGAGCTAATGGCTACACCTTC.

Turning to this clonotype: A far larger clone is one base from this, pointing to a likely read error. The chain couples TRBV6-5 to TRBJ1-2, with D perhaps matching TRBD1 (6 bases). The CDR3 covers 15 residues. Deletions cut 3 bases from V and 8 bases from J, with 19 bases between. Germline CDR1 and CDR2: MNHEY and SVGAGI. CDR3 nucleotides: TGTGCCAGCAGTTATAGCAGGGGAGAGTTGGAAGGCTACACCTTC. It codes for CASSYSRGELEGYTF.

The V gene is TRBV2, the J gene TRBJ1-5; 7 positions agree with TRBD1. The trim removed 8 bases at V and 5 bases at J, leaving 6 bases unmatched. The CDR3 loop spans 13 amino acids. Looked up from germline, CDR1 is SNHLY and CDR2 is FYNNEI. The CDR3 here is CASRGTVYQPQHF. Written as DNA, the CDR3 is TGTGCCAGCCGTGGGACAGTATATCAGCCCCAGCATTTT. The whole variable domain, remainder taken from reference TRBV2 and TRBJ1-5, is EPEVTQTPSHQVTQMGQEVILRCVPISNHLYFYWYRQILGQKVEFLVSFYNNEISEKSEIFDDQFSVERPDGSNFTLKIRSTKLEDSAMYFCASRGTVYQPQHFGDGTRLSIL.

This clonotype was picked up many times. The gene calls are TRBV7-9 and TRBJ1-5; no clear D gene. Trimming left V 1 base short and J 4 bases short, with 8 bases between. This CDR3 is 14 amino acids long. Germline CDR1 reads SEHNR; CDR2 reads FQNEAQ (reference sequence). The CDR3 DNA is TGTGCCAGCAGCTTAGGTAGCGGTAATCAGCCCCAGCATTTT. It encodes CASSLGSGNQPQHF.

The CDR3 spells CASSQDFQSNYGYTF. The DNA of the CDR3 is TGTGCCAGCAGCCAAGACTTCCAGTCCAACTATGGCTACACCTTC. V usage is TRBV4-2 and J usage is TRBJ1-2; D not resolved. Germline V CDR1 and CDR2: LGHNA, YNFKEQ. Trimming left V 0 bases short and J 2 bases short, with 10 bases between. This CDR3 has 15 amino acids.

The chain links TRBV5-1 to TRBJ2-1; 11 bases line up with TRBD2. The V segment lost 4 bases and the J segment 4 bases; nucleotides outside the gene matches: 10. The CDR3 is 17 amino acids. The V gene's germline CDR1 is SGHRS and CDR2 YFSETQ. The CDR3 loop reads CASSRRTGTSGYNEQFF. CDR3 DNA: TGCGCCAGCAGCCGGAGAACCGGGACTAGCGGTTACAATGAGCAGTTCTTC.

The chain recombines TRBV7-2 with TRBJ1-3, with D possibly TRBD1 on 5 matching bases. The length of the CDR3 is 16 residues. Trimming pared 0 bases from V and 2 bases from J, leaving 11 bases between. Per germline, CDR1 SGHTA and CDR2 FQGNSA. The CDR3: CASSLAGGWAGNTIYF. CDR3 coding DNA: TGTGCCAGCAGCTTAGCGGGGGGGTGGGCTGGAAACACCATATATTTT.

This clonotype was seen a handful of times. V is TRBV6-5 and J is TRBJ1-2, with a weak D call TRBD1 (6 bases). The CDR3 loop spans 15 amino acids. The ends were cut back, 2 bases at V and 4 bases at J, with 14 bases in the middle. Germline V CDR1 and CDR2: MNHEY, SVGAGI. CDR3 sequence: CASSYGGQKIYGYTF. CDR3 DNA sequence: TGTGCCAGCAGTTACGGGGGGCAGAAGATCTATGGCTACACCTTC.